This is a list of T cell receptor beta chains from one sample in a study of shared clonotypes between healthy human individuals. The method was immunoSEQ multiplex PCR; TCRdb's version includes in-frame clones alone and lacks a portion of them. The sample shows 2 million to 2.5 million clones, more than 80% of them seen only once. Sequencing was carried out using naive CD4+ T cells from PBMCs. The receptors shown here come from a man younger than 35 in good health. Some clones in this sample may be carry-over from other donors' samples. The CDR3 runs from the conserved cysteine through the conserved F or W. D genes are given only for firm matches. For some rows the clone size is stated as once, few or many, or as a class when expanded; others skip it.

11	TRBJ2-5	NA	NA	TRBV29-1	CSYGEQETQYF	TGCAGCTACGGGGAACAAGAGACCCAGTACTTC
15	TRBJ2-6	NA	NA	TRBV6-5	CASGAGISGANVLTF	TGTGCCAGCGGTGCCGGGATTTCTGGGGCCAACGTCCTGACTTTC
14	TRBJ2-7	once	NA	TRBV30	CAWSSTAITYEQYF	TGTGCCTGGAGTTCGACAGCGATCACCTACGAGCAGTACTTC
14	TRBJ2-2	NA	TRBD2	TRBV4-2	CASSQVRETVELFF	TGTGCCAGCAGCCAAGTGCGGGAGACTGTGGAGCTGTTTTTT
16	TRBJ2-1	NA	NA	TRBV5-1	CASSLGVGSSYNEQFF	TGCGCCAGCAGCTTGGGTGTCGGCTCCTCCTACAATGAGCAGTTCTTC
13	TRBJ2-7	once	TRBD1	TRBV28	CASTGQGTHEQYF	TGTGCCAGCACAGGACAGGGGACCCACGAGCAGTACTTC
14	TRBJ2-7	NA	NA	TRBV21-1	CASSIRDRGGEQYF	TGTGCCAGCAGCATCCGGGACAGGGGGGGCGAGCAGTACTTC
17	TRBJ2-7	NA	TRBD2	TRBV28	CASSSPSRAGGLREQYF	TGTGCCAGCAGTTCCCCAAGCCGAGCGGGAGGGCTGAGGGAGCAGTACTTC
16	TRBJ2-5	NA	TRBD2	TRBV27	CASSLGLAGGGETQYF	TGTGCCAGCAGTTTGGGACTAGCGGGAGGAGGGGAGACCCAGTACTTC
15	TRBJ2-7	NA	NA	TRBV7-9	CASSLLGAVTYEQYF	TGTGCCAGCAGCCTGTTGGGGGCTGTTACCTACGAGCAGTACTTC
15	TRBJ2-5	NA	NA	TRBV5-1	CASSSAGLVRETQYF	TGCGCCAGCAGCTCGGCGGGTTTGGTCAGGGAGACCCAGTACTTC
16	TRBJ2-1	NA	TRBD1	TRBV7-9	CASSLGQTGSYNEQFF	TGTGCCAGCAGCCTCGGCCAGACAGGGTCCTACAATGAGCAGTTCTTC
18	TRBJ2-5	NA	NA	TRBV7-8	CASSLFPLRKSTQETQYF	TGTGCCAGCAGCTTATTTCCTCTCAGAAAGTCGACCCAAGAGACCCAGTACTTC
12	TRBJ2-1	once	NA	TRBV29-1	CSVNDRHNEQFF	TGCAGCGTTAACGACAGACACAATGAGCAGTTCTTC
17	TRBJ1-2	NA	NA	TRBV2	CASSDSVLRVVNYGYTF	TGTGCCAGCAGTGATTCGGTCCTCAGAGTAGTAAACTATGGCTACACCTTC
11	TRBJ1-5	NA	NA	TRBV20-1	CSAVYEGPQHF	TGCAGTGCGGTATACGAGGGACCCCAGCATTTT
14	TRBJ2-5	once	TRBD2	TRBV2	CASSGQSGGVTQYF	TGTGCCAGCAGTGGACAATCGGGAGGTGTGACCCAGTACTTC